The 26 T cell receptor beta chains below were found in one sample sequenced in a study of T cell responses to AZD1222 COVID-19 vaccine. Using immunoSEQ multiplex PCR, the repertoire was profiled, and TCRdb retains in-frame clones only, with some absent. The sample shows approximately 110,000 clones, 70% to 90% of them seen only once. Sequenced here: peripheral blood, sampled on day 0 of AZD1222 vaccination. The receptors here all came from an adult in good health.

The CDR3 here is CASSPGQGGTYEQYF. CDR3 DNA: TGTGCCAGCAGCCCGGGACAGGGTGGAACCTACGAGCAGTACTTC. The V gene is TRBV28, the J gene TRBJ2-7; 9 bases line up with TRBD1. J was trimmed by 2 bases and V by 6 bases; bases with no gene match: 8. The germline V gene encodes CDR1 MDHEN and CDR2 SYDVKM. The CDR3 loop spans 15 amino acids.

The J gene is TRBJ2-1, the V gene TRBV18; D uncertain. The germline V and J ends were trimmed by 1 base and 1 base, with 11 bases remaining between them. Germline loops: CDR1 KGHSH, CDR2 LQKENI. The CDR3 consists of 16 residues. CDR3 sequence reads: CASSPRRLESYNEQFF. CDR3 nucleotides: TGTGCCAGCTCACCACGGCGTCTTGAATCCTACAATGAGCAGTTCTTC.

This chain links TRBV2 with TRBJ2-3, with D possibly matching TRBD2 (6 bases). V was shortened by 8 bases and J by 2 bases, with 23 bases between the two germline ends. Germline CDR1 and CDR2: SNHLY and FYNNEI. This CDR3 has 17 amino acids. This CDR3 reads CASDKGLARGLTDTQYF. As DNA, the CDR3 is TGTGCCAGCGATAAGGGTTTAGCGCGGGGCCTCACAGATACGCAGTATTTT.

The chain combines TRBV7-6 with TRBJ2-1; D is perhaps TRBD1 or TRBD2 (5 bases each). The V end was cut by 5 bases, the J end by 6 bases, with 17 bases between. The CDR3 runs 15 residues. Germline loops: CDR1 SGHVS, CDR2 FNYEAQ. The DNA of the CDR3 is TGTGCCAGCAGCAAACTTCCAGAGGGGCGCAATGAGCAGTTCTTC. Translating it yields CASSKLPEGRNEQFF.

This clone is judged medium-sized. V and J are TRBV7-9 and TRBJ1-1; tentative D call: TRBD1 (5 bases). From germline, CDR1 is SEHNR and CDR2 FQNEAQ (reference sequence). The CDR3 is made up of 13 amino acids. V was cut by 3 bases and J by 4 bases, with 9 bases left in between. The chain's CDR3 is CASSFGGSTEAFF. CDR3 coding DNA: TGTGCCAGCAGCTTCGGGGGAAGCACTGAAGCTTTCTTT.

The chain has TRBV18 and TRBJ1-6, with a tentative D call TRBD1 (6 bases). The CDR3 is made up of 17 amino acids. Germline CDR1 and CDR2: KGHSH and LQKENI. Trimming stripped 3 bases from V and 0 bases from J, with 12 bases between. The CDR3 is CASSPVGGGSYNSPLHF. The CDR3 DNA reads TGTGCCAGCTCACCGGTCGGGGGCGGCTCCTATAATTCACCCCTCCACTTT.

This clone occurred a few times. CDR3: CAISESPTGSSNQPQHF. CDR3 coding DNA: TGTGCCATCAGTGAGTCGCCAACAGGGAGTAGCAATCAGCCCCAGCATTTT. The chain carries TRBV10-3 and TRBJ1-5; weak D call: TRBD1 (6 bases). V lost 0 bases, J lost 0 bases, and 12 bases lay in between. The CDR3 covers 17 residues. CDR1 and CDR2 from the germline V gene are ENHRY and SYGVKD.

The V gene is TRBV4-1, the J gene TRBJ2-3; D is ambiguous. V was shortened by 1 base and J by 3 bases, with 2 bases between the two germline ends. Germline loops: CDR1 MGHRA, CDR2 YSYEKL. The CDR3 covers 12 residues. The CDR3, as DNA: TGCGCCAGCAGCCAAGTTACAGATACGCAGTATTTT. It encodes CASSQVTDTQYF.

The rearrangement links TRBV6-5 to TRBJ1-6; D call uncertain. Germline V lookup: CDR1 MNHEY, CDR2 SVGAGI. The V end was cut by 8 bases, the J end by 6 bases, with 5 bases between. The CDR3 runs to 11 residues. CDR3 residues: CASSSNSPLHF. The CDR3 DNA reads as TGTGCCAGCTCCAGTAATTCACCCCTCCACTTT.

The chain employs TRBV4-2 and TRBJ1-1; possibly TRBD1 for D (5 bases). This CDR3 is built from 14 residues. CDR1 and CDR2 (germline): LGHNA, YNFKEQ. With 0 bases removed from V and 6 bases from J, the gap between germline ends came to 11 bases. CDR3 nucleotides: TGTGCCAGCAGCCAAGAACGGGGGATGCCTGAAGCTTTCTTT. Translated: CASSQERGMPEAFF.

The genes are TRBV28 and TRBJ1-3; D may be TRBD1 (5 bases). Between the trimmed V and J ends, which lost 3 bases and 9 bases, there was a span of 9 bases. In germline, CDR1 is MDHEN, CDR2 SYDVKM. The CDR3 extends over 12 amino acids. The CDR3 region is CASSFGGGTIYF. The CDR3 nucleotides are TGTGCCAGCAGTTTTGGGGGAGGCACCATATATTTT. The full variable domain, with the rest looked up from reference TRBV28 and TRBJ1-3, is DVKVTQSSRYLVKRTGEKVFLECVQDMDHENMFWYRQDPGLGLRLIYFSYDVKMKEKGDIPEGYSVSREKKERFSLILESASTNQTSMYLCASSFGGGTIYFGEGSWLTVV.

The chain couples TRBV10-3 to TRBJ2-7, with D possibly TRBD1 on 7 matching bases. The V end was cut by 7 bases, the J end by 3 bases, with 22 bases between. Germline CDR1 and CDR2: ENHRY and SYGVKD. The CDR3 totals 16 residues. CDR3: CAIKDPGGNINYEQYF. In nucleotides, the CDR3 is TGTGCCATCAAGGATCCAGGGGGGAATATTAACTACGAGCAGTACTTC.

CDR3 protein: CASSLPGPYGYTF. In DNA form, the CDR3 reads TGTGCCAGCAGTTTGCCAGGCCCCTATGGCTACACCTTC. This rearrangement joins TRBV12-3 or TRBV12-4 to TRBJ1-2; D uncertain. V lost 3 bases to trimming and J lost 4 bases, with 9 bases between them. The CDR3 runs to 13 residues.

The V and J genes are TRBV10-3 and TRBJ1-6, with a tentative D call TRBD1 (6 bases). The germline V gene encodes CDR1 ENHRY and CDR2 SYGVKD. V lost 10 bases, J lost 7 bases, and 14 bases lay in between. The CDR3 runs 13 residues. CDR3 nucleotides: TGTGCCACCGCTGAAGGGGGAAATTCACCCCTCCACTTT. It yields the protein CATAEGGNSPLHF.

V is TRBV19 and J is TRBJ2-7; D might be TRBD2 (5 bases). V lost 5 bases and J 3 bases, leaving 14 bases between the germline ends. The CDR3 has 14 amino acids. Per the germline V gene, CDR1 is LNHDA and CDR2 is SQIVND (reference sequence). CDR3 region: CASSPASRDYEQYF. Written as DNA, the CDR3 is TGTGCCAGTAGTCCGGCTTCGAGGGACTACGAGCAGTACTTC.

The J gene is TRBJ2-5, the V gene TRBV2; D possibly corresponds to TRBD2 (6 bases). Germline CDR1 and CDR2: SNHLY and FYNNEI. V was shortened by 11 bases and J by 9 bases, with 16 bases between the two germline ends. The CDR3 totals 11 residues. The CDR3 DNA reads TGTGCCCAGAGCGGGCTAGTGGCCCAGTACTTC. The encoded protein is CAQSGLVAQYF.

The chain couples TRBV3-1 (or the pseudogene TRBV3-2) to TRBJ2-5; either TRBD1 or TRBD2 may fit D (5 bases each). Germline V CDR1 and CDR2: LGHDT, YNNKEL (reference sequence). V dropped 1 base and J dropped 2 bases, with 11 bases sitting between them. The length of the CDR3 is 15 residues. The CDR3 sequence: CASSQARGRQETQYF. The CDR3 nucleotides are TGTGCCAGCAGCCAAGCGAGGGGTAGGCAAGAGACCCAGTACTTC.

CDR3 coding DNA: TGTGCCAGCAGTGCGGCTAGCGGGGGTGGATCCTACGAGCAGTACTTC. Amino acids: CASSAASGGGSYEQYF. V gene TRBV6-1 combines with J gene TRBJ2-7; the match to TRBD2 covers 10 bases. Germline CDR1 is MNHNS and CDR2 is SASEGT. With 4 bases clipped from V and 1 base from J, the junction kept 7 bases outside the gene matches. CDR3 length: 16 amino acids.

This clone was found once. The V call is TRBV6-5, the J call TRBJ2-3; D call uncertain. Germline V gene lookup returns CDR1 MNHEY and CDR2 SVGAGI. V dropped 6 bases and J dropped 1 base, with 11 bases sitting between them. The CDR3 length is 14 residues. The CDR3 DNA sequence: TGTGCCAGCAGAGTTCGGGTCCGCACAGATACGCAGTATTTT. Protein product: CASRVRVRTDTQYF.

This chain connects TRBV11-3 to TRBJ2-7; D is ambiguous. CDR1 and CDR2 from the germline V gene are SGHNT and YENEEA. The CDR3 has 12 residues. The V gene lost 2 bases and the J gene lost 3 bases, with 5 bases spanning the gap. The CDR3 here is CASSLPFYEQYF. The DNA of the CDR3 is TGTGCCAGCAGCTTACCGTTCTACGAGCAGTACTTC.

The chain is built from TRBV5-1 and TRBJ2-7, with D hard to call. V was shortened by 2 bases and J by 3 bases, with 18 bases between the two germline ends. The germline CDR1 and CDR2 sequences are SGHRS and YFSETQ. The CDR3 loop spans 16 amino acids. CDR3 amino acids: CASSFRSDPTYYEQYF. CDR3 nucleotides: TGCGCCAGCAGCTTTCGCTCAGACCCAACTTACTACGAGCAGTACTTC. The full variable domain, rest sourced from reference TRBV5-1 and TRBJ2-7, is KAGVTQTPRYLIKTRGQQVTLSCSPISGHRSVSWYQQTPGQGLQFLFEYFSETQRNKGNFPGRFSGRQFSNSRSEMNVSTLELGDSALYLCASSFRSDPTYYEQYFGPGTRLTVT.

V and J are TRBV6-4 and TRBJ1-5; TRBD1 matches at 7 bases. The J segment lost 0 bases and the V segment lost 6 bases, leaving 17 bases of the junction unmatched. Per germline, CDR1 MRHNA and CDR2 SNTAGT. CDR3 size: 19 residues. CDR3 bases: TGTGCCAGCAGATCAATCCATTACAAGGGACAGAATAGCAATCAGCCCCAGCATTTT. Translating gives CASRSIHYKGQNSNQPQHF.

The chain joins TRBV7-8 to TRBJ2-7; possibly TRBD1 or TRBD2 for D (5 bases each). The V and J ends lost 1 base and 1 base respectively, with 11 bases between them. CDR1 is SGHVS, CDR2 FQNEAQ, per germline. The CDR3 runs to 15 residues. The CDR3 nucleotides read TGTGCCAGCAGCTTAGATGGGACGGTATCCTACGAGCAGTACTTC. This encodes CASSLDGTVSYEQYF.

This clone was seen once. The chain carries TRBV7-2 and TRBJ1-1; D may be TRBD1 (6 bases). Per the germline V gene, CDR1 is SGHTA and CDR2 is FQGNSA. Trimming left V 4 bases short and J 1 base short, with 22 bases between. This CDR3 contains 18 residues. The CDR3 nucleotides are TGTGCCAGCAGCTACAGGGCCAGGTTGAGCGAGGGGAACACTGAAGCTTTCTTT. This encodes CASSYRARLSEGNTEAFF.

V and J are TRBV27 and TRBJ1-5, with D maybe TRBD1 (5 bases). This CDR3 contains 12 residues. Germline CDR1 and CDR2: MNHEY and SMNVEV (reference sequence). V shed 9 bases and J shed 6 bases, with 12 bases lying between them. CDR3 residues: CASGTVGQPQHF. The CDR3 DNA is TGTGCCAGTGGGACTGTCGGTCAGCCCCAGCATTTT.

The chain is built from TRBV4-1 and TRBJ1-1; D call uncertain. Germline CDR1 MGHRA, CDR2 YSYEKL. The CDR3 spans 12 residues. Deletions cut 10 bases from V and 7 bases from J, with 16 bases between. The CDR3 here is CAIQVEGGEAFF. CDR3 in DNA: TGCGCCATCCAGGTCGAGGGTGGTGAAGCTTTCTTT.